This T cell receptor beta chain comes out of a study of early T cells in non-severe SARS-CoV-2 infection. Background on the study: Sequencing was performed on bulk RNA from unsorted whole blood, leaving chains unpaired.

About this clonotype itself: Its antigen is unknown.

CDR3 size: 17 residues. V gave up 2 bases and J gave up 3 bases; unmatched junction bases: 9. Germline assignment: CDR1 GTSNPN and CDR2 SVGIG (reference sequence). General study results and limits: Matching with VDJdb favored anti-spike CD8 responses (missing private and CD4 specificities).

Unique molecular identifiers were attached to individual cDNA molecules. TCRdb recomputed calls from the 5' RACE reads with MiXCR, one row per CDR3 protein. Among about 110,000 distinct CDR3 sequences listed, around 12% were seen once. V usage is TRBV30 and J usage is TRBJ2-2; 10 positions match TRBD2. This receptor was obtained from an adult who was a healthcare worker with PCR-confirmed SARS-CoV-2 infection or an uninfected control (not recorded which). The starting material was whole blood, obtained at baseline. DNA of the CDR3: TGTGCCTGGAGTTTGACGGGACTAGCGACGGACACCGGGGAGCTGTTTTTT. Translation: CAWSLTGLATDTGELFF.